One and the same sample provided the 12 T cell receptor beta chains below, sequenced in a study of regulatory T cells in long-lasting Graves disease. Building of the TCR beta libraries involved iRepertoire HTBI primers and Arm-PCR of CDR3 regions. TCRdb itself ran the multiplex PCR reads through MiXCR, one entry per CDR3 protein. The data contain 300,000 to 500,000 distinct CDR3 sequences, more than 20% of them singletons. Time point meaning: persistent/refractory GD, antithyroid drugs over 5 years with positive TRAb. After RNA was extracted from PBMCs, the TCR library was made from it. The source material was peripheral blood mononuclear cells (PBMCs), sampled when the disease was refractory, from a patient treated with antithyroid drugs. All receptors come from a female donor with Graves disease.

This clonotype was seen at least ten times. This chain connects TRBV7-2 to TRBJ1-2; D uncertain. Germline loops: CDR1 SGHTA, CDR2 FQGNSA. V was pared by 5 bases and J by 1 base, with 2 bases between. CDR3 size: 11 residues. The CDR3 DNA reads TGTGCCAGCAGCGTTAACTATGGCTACACCTTC. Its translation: CASSVNYGYTF.

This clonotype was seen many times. The CDR3: CASSVGGERIQETQYF. Written as DNA, the CDR3 is TGTGCCAGCAGCGTAGGGGGGGAGCGGATCCAAGAGACCCAGTACTTC. The J gene is TRBJ2-5, the V gene TRBV9; TRBD2 might be the D (6 bases). Germline V lookup: CDR1 SGDLS, CDR2 YYNGEE. This CDR3 contains 16 residues. V was pared by 0 bases and J by 1 base, with 13 bases between.

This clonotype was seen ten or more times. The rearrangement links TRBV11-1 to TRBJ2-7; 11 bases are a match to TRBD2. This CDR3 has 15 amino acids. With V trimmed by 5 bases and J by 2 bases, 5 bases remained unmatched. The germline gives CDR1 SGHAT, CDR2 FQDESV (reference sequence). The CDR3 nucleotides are TGTGCCAGCAGCAAAGGGACTAGCGGTACCTACGAGCAGTACTTC. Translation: CASSKGTSGTYEQYF.

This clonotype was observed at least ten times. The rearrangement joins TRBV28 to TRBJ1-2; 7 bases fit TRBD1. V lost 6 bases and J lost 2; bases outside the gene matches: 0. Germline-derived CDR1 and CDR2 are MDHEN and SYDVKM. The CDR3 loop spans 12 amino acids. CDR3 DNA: TGTGCCAGCAGGACAGGGAACTATGGCTACACCTTC. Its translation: CASRTGNYGYTF.

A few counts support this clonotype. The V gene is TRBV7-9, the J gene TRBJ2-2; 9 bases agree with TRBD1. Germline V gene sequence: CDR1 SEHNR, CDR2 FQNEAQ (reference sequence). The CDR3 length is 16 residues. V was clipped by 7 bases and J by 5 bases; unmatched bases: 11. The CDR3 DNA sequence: TGTGCCAGCACCGAACAGGGGGCCGTGAGGACCGGGGAGCTGTTTTTT. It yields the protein CASTEQGAVRTGELFF. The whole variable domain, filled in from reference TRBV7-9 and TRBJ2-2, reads DTGVSQNPRHKITKRGQNVTFRCDPISEHNRLYWYRQTLGQGPEFLTYFQNEAQLEKSRLLSDRFSAERPKGSFSTLEIQRTEQGDSAMYLCASTEQGAVRTGELFFGEGSRLTVL.

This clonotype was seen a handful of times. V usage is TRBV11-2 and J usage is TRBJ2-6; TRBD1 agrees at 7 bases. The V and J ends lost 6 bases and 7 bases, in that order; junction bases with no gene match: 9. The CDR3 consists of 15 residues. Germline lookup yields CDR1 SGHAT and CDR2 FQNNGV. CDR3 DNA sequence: TGTGCCAGCAGATCAACAGGGGCGGCTGCCAACGTCCTGACTTTC. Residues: CASRSTGAAANVLTF.

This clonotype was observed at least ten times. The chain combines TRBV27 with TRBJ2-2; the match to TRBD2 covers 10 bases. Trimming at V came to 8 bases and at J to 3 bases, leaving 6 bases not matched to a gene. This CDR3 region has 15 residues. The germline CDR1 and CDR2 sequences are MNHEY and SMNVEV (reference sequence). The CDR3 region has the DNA TGTGCCAGCCGCCCTAGCGGGAGTTACACCGGGGAGCTGTTTTTT. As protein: CASRPSGSYTGELFF.

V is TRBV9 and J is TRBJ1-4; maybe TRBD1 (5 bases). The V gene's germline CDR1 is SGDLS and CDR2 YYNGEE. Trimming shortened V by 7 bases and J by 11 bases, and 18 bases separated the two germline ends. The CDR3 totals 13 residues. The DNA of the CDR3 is TGTGCCAGCGGGCGCGAGGGGAATCATAAACTGTTTTTT. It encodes CASGREGNHKLFF.

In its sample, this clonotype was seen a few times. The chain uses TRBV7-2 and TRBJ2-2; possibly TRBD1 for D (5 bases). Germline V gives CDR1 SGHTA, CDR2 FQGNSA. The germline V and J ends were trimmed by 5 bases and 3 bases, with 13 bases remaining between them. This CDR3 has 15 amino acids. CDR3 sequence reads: CASSPAGLDTGELFF. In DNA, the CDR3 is TGTGCCAGCAGCCCTGCAGGGTTGGACACCGGGGAGCTGTTTTTT.

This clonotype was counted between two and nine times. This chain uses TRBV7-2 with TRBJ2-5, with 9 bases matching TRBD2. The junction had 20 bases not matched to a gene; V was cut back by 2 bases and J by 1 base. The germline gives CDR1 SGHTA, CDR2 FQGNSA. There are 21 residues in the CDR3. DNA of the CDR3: TGTGCCAGCAGCTTATTAAGTAGCGGGAGTTCAAAGCGCGGTCTCCAAGAGACCCAGTACTTC. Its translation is CASSLLSSGSSKRGLQETQYF.

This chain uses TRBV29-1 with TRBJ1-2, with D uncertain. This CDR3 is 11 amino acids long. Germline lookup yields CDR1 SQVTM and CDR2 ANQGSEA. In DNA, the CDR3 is TGCATTTGTTGGACCGATGGTGGCTACACCTTC. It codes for CICWTDGGYTF.

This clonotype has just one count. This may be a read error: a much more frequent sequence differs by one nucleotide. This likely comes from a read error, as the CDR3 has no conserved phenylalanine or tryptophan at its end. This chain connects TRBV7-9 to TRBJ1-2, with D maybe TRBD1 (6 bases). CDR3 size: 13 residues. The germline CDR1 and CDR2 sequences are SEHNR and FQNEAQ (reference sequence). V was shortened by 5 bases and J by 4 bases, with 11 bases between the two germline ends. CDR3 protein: CASSQQGSYGYTL. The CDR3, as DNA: TGTGCCAGCAGCCAACAGGGTAGCTATGGCTACACCCTC.